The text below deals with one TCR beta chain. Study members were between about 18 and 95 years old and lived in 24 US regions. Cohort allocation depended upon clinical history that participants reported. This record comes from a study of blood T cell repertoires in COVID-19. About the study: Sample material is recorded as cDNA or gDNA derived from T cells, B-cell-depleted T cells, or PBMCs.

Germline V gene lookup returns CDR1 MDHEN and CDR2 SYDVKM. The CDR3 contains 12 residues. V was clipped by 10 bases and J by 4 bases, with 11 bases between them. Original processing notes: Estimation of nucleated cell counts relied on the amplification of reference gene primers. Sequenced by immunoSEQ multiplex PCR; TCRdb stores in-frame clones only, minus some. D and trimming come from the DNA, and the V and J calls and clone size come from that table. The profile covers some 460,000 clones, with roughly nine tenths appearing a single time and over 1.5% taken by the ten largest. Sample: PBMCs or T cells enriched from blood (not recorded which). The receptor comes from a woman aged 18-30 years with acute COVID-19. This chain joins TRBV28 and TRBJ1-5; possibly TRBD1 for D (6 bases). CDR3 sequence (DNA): TGTGCCATAGGGGGTCCTAATCAGCCCCAGCATTTT. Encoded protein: CAIGGPNQPQHF.